This T cell receptor (beta chain) was documented in a study of shared clonotypes between healthy human individuals. Whole-study context: The donor pool was made up of two women and a few men aged 18 to 49.

Points from the study as a whole: An expected dependence of interdonor clonotype sharing on sequencing depth was noted. When naive CD4 clonotypes were compared across several donors, around 5% were shared.

Sequenced by immunoSEQ multiplex PCR; TCRdb stores in-frame clones only, minus some. The data show 1.5 million to 2.5 million clones, less than 95% seen once. Naive CD8 isolation took CD45RO-negative cells positively selected for CCR7 and excluded terminally differentiated effector memory CD45RA+ cells. As for this clone: Its antigen is not known.

Trimming removed 4 bases at V and 6 bases at J, with 16 bases between. Per the germline V gene, CDR1 is SEHNR and CDR2 is FQNEAQ (reference sequence). The CDR3 has 14 amino acids. The receptor was isolated from a young man in good health. What was sequenced was naive CD8+ T cells sorted from blood. The genes are TRBV7-9 and TRBJ2-7; D remains unclear. DNA for the CDR3: TGTGCCAGCAGCTCTTCTAATTCCGCAGGCGAGCAGTACTTC. This gives the protein CASSSSNSAGEQYF.